This TCR beta chain came from a study of neurological immune-mediated disorders. Broader study findings: The most TCR clonal expansion was seen in HTLV-1-associated myelopathy, whereas the least was seen in multiple sclerosis, below the level in healthy controls.

TCRdb reprocessed the 5' RACE reads via MiXCR and lists one record per CDR3 protein. This table holds tens of thousands of distinct CDR3 sequences, approximately 12% found once. Worth noting for this clonotype: The target antigen is unknown. The junction does not match germline at one end; this may be a read error.

The CDR3 extends over 14 amino acids. Germline V lookup: CDR1 LGHNT, CDR2 FRNRAP. Source material: PBMCs. The V call is TRBV12-5, the J call TRBJ2-1; D might be TRBD2 (5 bases). The sequence was obtained from a woman aged 55-69 years with HTLV-1-associated myelopathy (HAM/TSP). The CDR3 loop reads CTSARGLVNYEQFF. The DNA for the CDR3 is TGTACTAGTGCCCGAGGACTGGTTAACTACGAGCAGTTCTTC.